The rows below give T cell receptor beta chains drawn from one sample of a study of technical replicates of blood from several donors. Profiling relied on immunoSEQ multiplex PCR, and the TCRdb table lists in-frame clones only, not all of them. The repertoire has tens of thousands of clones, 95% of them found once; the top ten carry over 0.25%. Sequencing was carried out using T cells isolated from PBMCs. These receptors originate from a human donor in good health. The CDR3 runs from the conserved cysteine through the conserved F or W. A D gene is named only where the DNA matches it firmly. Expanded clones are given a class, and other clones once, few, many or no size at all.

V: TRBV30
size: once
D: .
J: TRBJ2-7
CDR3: CAWRKGLAYEQYF
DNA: TGTGCCTGGAGAAAAGGACTGGCCTACGAGCAGTACTTC

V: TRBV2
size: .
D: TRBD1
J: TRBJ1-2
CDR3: CASSVEGARYGYTF
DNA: TGTGCCAGCAGTGTCGAGGGGGCGCGGTATGGCTACACCTTC

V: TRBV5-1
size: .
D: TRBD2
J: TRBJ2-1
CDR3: CASSLELAGGREQFF
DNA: TGCGCCAGCAGCTTGGAATTAGCGGGAGGGCGTGAGCAGTTCTTC

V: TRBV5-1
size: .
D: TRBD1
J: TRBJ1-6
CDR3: CASSPRQGNGSPLHF
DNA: TGCGCCAGCAGCCCCCGACAGGGTAACGGATCACCCCTCCACTTT

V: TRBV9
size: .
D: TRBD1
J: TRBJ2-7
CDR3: CASSVDWALGQGPYEQYF
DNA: TGTGCCAGCAGCGTAGACTGGGCTCTGGGACAGGGCCCCTACGAGCAGTACTTC

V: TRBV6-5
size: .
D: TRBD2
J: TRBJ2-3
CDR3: CASSYSKGLAPDTQYF
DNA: TGTGCCAGCAGTTACTCGAAAGGACTAGCTCCAGATACGCAGTATTTT

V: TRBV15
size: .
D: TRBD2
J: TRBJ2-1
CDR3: CATSRYGTSGNNEQFF
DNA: TGTGCCACCAGCAGATACGGGACTAGCGGAAACAATGAGCAGTTCTTC

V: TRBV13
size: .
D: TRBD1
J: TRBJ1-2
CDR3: CASSSGAQGAQGYTF
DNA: TGTGCCAGCAGCTCCGGCGCCCAGGGGGCGCAGGGCTACACCTTC

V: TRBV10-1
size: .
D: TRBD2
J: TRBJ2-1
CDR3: CASSGTSGRFGYNEQFF
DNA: TGCGCCAGCAGTGGAACTAGCGGGAGATTTGGTTACAATGAGCAGTTCTTC

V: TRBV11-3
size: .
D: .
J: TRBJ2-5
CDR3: CASSFPRGQETQYF
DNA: TGTGCCAGCAGCTTCCCTCGGGGTCAAGAGACCCAGTACTTC

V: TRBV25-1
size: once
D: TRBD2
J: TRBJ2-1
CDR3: CASRLAGNYNEQFF
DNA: TGTGCCAGCAGGCTAGCGGGGAACTACAATGAGCAGTTCTTC

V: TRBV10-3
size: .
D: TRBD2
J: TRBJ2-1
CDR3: CAISETGGNSYNEQFF
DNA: TGTGCCATCAGTGAAACGGGAGGGAACTCCTACAATGAGCAGTTCTTC

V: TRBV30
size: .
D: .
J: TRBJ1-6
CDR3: CAWSVGTYNSPLHF
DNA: TGTGCCTGGAGTGTAGGGACATATAATTCACCCCTCCACTTT

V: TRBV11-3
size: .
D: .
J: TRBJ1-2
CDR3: CASSLEKGPSYGYTF
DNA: TGTGCCAGCAGCTTAGAGAAGGGGCCGAGCTATGGCTACACCTTC

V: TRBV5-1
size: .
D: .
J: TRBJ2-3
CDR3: CASSLDSPDTQYF
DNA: TGCGCCAGCAGCTTGGACAGTCCAGATACGCAGTATTTT

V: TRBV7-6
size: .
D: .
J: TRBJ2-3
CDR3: CASSPYRPSTDTQYF
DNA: TGTGCCAGCAGCCCCTATCGTCCTAGCACAGATACGCAGTATTTT

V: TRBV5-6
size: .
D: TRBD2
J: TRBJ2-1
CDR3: CASSWDLAGGVHEQFF
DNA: TGTGCCAGCAGCTGGGACTTAGCGGGAGGTGTACATGAGCAGTTCTTC

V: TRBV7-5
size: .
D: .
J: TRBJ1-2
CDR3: CALQRGLFLGYTF
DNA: TGTGCCCTCCAGAGGGGGCTTTTCTTAGGCTACACCTTC

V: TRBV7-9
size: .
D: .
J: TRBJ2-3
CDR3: CASSLVSDTQYF
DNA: TGTGCCAGCAGCTTAGTCTCAGATACGCAGTATTTT

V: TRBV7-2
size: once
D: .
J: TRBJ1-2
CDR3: CASSSYDGYTF
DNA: TGTGCCAGCAGCTCGTATGATGGCTACACCTTC

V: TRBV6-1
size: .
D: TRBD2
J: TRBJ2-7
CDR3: CASSGYSGTISYEQYF
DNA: TGTGCCAGCAGTGGTTATAGCGGGACTATCTCCTACGAGCAGTACTTC

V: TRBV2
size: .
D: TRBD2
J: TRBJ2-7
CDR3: CASSPGLAGGLYEQYF
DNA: TGTGCCAGCAGTCCTGGACTAGCGGGAGGGTTGTACGAGCAGTACTTC

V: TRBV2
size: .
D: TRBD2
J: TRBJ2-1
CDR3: CASSSGRRVNEQFF
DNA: TGTGCCAGCTCAAGCGGGAGGAGGGTCAATGAGCAGTTCTTC

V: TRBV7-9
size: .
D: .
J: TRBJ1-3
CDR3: CASMGGLAGNTIYF
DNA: TGTGCCAGCATGGGGGGGTTGGCTGGAAACACCATATATTTT

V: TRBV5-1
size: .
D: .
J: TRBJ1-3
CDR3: CASRPLGGDTKGFFDRNTIYF
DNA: TGCGCCAGCAGACCCCTCGGGGGGGACACAAAGGGGTTTTTCGATCGAAACACCATATATTTT

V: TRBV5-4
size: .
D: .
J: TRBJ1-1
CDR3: CASSPGATEAFF
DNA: TGTGCCAGCAGCCCAGGTGCCACTGAAGCTTTCTTT

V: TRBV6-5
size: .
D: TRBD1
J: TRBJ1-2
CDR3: CASSYSQGVLSYGYTF
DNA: TGTGCCAGCAGTTACTCCCAGGGGGTACTTAGCTATGGCTACACCTTC

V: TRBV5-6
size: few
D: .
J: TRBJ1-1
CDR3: CASSSGAGGTEAFF
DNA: TGTGCCAGCAGCTCCGGCGCGGGTGGAACTGAAGCTTTCTTT

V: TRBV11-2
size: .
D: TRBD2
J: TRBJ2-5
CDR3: CASSPRDLGGQETQYF
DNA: TGTGCCAGCAGCCCGCGCGACCTGGGGGGGCAAGAGACCCAGTACTTC

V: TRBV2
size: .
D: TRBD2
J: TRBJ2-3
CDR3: CASSEYRLAGRGSTDTQYF
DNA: TGTGCCAGCAGTGAATATCGACTAGCGGGGCGTGGTAGCACAGATACGCAGTATTTT

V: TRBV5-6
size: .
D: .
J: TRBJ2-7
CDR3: CASSSEWTAASYEQYF
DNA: TGTGCCAGCAGCTCCGAATGGACAGCAGCCTCCTACGAGCAGTACTTC

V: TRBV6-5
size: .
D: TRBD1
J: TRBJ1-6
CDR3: CASSLGQGNSPLHF
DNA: TGTGCCAGCAGTTTGGGACAGGGTAATTCACCCCTCCACTTT

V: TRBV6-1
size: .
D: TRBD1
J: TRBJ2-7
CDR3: CASDPTGAYEQYF
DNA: TGTGCCAGCGACCCAACAGGGGCCTACGAGCAGTACTTC